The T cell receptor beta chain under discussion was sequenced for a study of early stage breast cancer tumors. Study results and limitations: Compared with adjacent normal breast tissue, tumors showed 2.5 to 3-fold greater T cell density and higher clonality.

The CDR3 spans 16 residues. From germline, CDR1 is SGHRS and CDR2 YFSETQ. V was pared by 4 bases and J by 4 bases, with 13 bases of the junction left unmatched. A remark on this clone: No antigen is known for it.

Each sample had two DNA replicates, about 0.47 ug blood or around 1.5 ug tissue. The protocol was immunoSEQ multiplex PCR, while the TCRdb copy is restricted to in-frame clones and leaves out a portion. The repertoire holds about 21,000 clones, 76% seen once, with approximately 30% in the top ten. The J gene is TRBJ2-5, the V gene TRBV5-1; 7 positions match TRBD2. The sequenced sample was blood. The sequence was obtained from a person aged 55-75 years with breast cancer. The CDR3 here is CASSPGVAGVGETQYF. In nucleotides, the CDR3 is TGCGCCAGCAGCCCTGGGGTAGCGGGTGTCGGAGAGACCCAGTACTTC.